This T cell receptor beta chain was recorded in a study of T cells after yellow fever vaccination. V was cut by 0 bases and J by 0 bases, with 10 bases left in between. CDR1 SGDLS and CDR2 YYNGEE come from the germline V gene. The CDR3 covers 15 residues. General study points: Most primary-vaccination clones reappeared after the booster (about 97% CD4, roughly 88% CD8).

This clonotype was observed at least ten times. The antigen is not known. TCR cDNA was made by 5'RACE template switching, adding a universal primer site and UMIs. TCRdb reanalysed the 5' RACE reads using MiXCR and keeps one entry per CDR3 protein. The sample yields more than 350,000 distinct CDR3 sequences, around 10% seen once. The rearrangement joins TRBV9 to TRBJ2-7, with unresolved D. This sequence was found in a man aged 18 to 30 who received the YFV17D yellow fever vaccine. The sample in question was PBMCs, obtained on the day of the first yellow fever vaccination. For the CDR3, the DNA is TGTGCCAGCAGCGTAGCGGCAGTCAGCTCCTACGAGCAGTACTTC. This translates into CASSVAAVSSYEQYF.